This T cell receptor (beta chain) was identified during a study of shared clonotypes between healthy human individuals. Study context: The people who gave samples were two women and a few men aged 18 to 49.

A deep-level run was used for the assay. Clones were sequenced by immunoSEQ multiplex PCR, and TCRdb holds only the in-frame ones, with some missing. The sample lists roughly 1,800,000 clones; approximately 95% were seen once. In the naive CD8 group, cells lacked CD45RO and were positively selected for CCR7, so terminally differentiated effector memory CD45RA+ cells were left out. In germline, CDR1 is SQVTM, CDR2 ANQGSEA. This CDR3 comprises 14 residues. The V and J ends lost 3 bases and 2 bases respectively, with 13 bases between them. Sequencing input: naive CD8+ T cells sorted from blood. The chain combines TRBV29-1 with TRBJ1-2; possible D gene TRBD1, 6 bases. The TCR originated in a man aged 18 to 29 in good health. For the CDR3, the DNA is TGCAGCGTTGATGTGGCAGGGGAAAACTATGGCTACACCTTC. Translating it yields CSVDVAGENYGYTF.